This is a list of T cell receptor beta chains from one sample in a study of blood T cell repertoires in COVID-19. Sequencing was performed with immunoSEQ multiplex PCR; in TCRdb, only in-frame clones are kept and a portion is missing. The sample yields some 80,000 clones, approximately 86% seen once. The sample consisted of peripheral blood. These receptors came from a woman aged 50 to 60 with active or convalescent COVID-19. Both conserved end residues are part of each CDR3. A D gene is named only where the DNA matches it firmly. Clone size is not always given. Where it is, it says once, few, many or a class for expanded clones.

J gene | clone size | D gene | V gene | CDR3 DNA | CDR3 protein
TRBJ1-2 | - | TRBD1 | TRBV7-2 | TGTGCCAGCAGCTTAGTGCAGGGGGCCTATGGCTACACCTTC | CASSLVQGAYGYTF
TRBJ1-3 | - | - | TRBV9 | TGTGCCAGCAGCCTCTCTGGAAACACCATATATTTT | CASSLSGNTIYF
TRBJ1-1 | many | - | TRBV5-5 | TGTGCCAGCAGCTTGCTGGCAGGGAATACTGAAGCTTTCTTT | CASSLLAGNTEAFF
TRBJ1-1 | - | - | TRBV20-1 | TGCAGTGCTAGTGACATCTTAGGAGACACTGAAGCTTTCTTT | CSASDILGDTEAFF
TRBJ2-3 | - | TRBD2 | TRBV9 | TGTGCCAGCAGCGTAGATGTGGCGGGGGGTGGGGATACGCAGTATTTT | CASSVDVAGGGDTQYF
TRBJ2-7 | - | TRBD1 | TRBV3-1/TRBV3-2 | TGTGCCAGCAGCTTTGGACAGGGGAAAGAGCAGTACTTC | CASSFGQGKEQYF
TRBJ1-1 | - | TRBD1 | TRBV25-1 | TGTGCCAGCAGTGAATGGGGGGGGACAGGGGAGAAAGCTTTCTTT | CASSEWGGTGEKAFF
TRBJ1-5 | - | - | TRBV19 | TGTGCCACTAGGAGTGGGGACACCAATCAGCCCCAGCATTTT | CATRSGDTNQPQHF
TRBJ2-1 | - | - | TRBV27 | TGTGCCAGCAGTTTCAAGAGATCCTACAATGAGCAGTTCTTC | CASSFKRSYNEQFF
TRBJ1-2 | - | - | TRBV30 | TGTGCCTGGAGTTATCCGGGAGCAGACTATGGCTACACCTTC | CAWSYPGADYGYTF